The 2 T cell receptor beta chains below all came from one sample that was sequenced in a study of T cells after yellow fever vaccination. TCRdb called the 5' RACE reads again in MiXCR, with one record for every CDR3 protein. The repertoire has just under 85,000 distinct CDR3 sequences, about 14% of them found once; the top ten carry roughly 25%. Sequenced material: CD8+ T cells not binding an NS4B(214-222) dextramer, sorted from PBMCs, taken about 20 days after the first yellow fever vaccination. The receptors stem from a young man who received the YFV17D yellow fever vaccine.

V is TRBV7-3 and J is TRBJ1-5; D is undetermined. The germline V gene encodes CDR1 SGHTA and CDR2 FQGTGA. Trimming removed 2 bases from V and 0 bases from J, with 8 bases in between. The CDR3 has 15 amino acids. CDR3: CASSLWANSNQPQHF. The CDR3, as DNA: TGTGCCAGCAGCTTATGGGCAAATAGCAATCAGCCCCAGCATTTT. Full variable domain (missing parts from reference TRBV7-3 and TRBJ1-5): GAGVSQTPSNKVTEKGKYVELRCDPISGHTALYWYRQSLGQGPEFLIYFQGTGAADDSGLPNDRFFAVRPEGSVSTLKIQRTERGDSAVYLCASSLWANSNQPQHFGDGTRLSIL.

The sample holds a few counts of this clonotype. The CDR3 DNA is TGTGCCAGCAGCTTAGGCAGTTCCCAACTGTTTTTT. Its protein product is CASSLGSSQLFF. The chain joins TRBV7-9 to TRBJ1-4, with D uncertain. Trimming pared 1 base from V and 12 bases from J, leaving 9 bases between. Per the germline V gene, CDR1 is SEHNR and CDR2 is FQNEAQ (reference sequence). The CDR3 has 12 residues.